This is a list of T cell receptor beta chains from one sample in a study of T cell repertoires in aging, cancer and after chemotherapy. TCRdb re-analysed the multiplex PCR reads in MiXCR, keeping a single row per CDR3 protein. The sample has approximately 6,500 distinct CDR3 sequences; 38% are singletons. Sequenced input: blood. Receptors were obtained from a human donor with a blood cancer. Both conserved end residues are part of each CDR3. The D gene is left open where the match is weak. Clone sizes are given selectively: once, few, many, or a class where the clone is expanded.

clone size | J gene | D gene | V gene | CDR3 DNA | CDR3 protein
NA | TRBJ2-7 | TRBD1 | TRBV5-5 | TGTGCCAGCAGCTACAGGGGATCCTACGAGCAGTACTTC | CASSYRGSYEQYF
NA | TRBJ2-7 | TRBD1 | TRBV5-4 | TGTGCCAGCAGCTTTACAGGGGGGAGGTACGAGCAGTACTTC | CASSFTGGRYEQYF
few | TRBJ1-1 | NA | TRBV6-6 | TGTGCCAGCAGTCCCATGGACAGTTACACTGAAGCTTTCTTT | CASSPMDSYTEAFF
NA | TRBJ1-5 | NA | TRBV5-1 | TGCGCCAGCAGACGGGGGGAAAATAGCAATCAGCCCCAGCATTTT | CASRRGENSNQPQHF
NA | TRBJ2-1 | TRBD2 | TRBV5-1 | TGCGCCAGCAGCTTGGGACTAGCGGGAAGCGAGCAGTTCTTC | CASSLGLAGSEQFF
few | TRBJ1-6 | NA | TRBV7-6 | TGTGCCAGCAGCAGAGACAGCGACGGCTATAATTCACCCCTCCACTTT | CASSRDSDGYNSPLHF
NA | TRBJ1-4 | NA | TRBV24-1 | TGTGCCACCAGTGATTTGCTAATATTTGGGGCAACTAATGAAAAACTGTTTTTT | CATSDLLIFGATNEKLFF
few | TRBJ2-7 | TRBD1 | TRBV24-1 | TGTGCCACCAGTGATGTGACAGGGGGGGAGCAGTACTTC | CATSDVTGGEQYF
few | TRBJ2-7 | NA | TRBV10-3 | TGTGCCATTGCACGGGACTCCTACGAGCAGTACTTC | CAIARDSYEQYF
NA | TRBJ2-3 | NA | TRBV19 | TGTGCCAGTAGTATAGATCTGCGTAGGTTCCATACGCAGTATTTT | CASSIDLRRFHTQYF
few | TRBJ2-7 | TRBD2 | TRBV5-1 | TGCGCCAGCAGCTTGGGACTAGCGGGAGAGGAGTACTTC | CASSLGLAGEEYF
few | TRBJ2-2 | NA | TRBV24-1 | TGTGCCACCGAGAGGACCGGGGAGCTGTTTTTT | CATERTGELFF
NA | TRBJ2-7 | TRBD1 | TRBV15 | TGTGCCACCAGCAGACGGGGGACAGGGAGGTCCGAGCAGTACTTC | CATSRRGTGRSEQYF
once | TRBJ2-1 | TRBD1 | TRBV5-4 | TGTGCCAGCAGCCATGGACAGGGGAGGAGCTCCTACAATGAGCAGTTCTTC | CASSHGQGRSSYNEQFF
NA | TRBJ2-7 | TRBD2 | TRBV18 | TGTGCCAGCTCACCACCCACTAGCGGGCCCTACGAGCAGTACTTC | CASSPPTSGPYEQYF
NA | TRBJ2-1 | NA | TRBV10-3 | TGTGCCATCAGGCCCGGGACTCAAAAAGGGAATGAGCAGTTCTTC | CAIRPGTQKGNEQFF
few | TRBJ1-5 | NA | TRBV6-5 | TGTGCCAGCAGTTACCGGCGCTTGGAGCCCCAGCATTTT | CASSYRRLEPQHF
few | TRBJ1-1 | NA | TRBV5-6 | TGTGCCAGCAGCTTGAGGCGGACGCGAGGGACTGAAGCTTTCTTT | CASSLRRTRGTEAFF
NA | TRBJ2-5 | TRBD2 | TRBV5-1 | TGCGCCAGCAGCTTGGAACCTAGCGGGAGGGCCTCAGAGACCCAGTACTTC | CASSLEPSGRASETQYF
NA | TRBJ1-4 | NA | TRBV5-6 | TGTGCCAGCAGCTTGCGGGAGTATGGTGAAAAACTGTTTTTT | CASSLREYGEKLFF
NA | TRBJ2-3 | NA | TRBV11-1 | TGTGCCAGCAGCTCCGCCCTGGGCGGAAGCACAGATACGCAGTATTTT | CASSSALGGSTDTQYF
NA | TRBJ2-1 | NA | TRBV19 | TGTGCCAGTAGTATAGAAGGGCGGAGGGGCACTGAGCAGTTCTTC | CASSIEGRRGTEQFF
few | TRBJ2-2 | TRBD1 | TRBV27 | TGTGCCAGCAGTTTATCCTCAGGGGGCACCACGAGCACCGGGGAGCTGTTTTTT | CASSLSSGGTTSTGELFF
NA | TRBJ2-1 | NA | TRBV7-6 | TGTGCCAGCAGCTTAGCGTATGCTGGTGAGCAGTTCTTC | CASSLAYAGEQFF
few | TRBJ1-1 | TRBD1 | TRBV12-3/TRBV12-4 | TGTGCCAGTGGACAGGGGAACACTGAAGCTTTCTTT | CASGQGNTEAFF
medium-sized | TRBJ2-3 | NA | TRBV15 | TGTGCCACCAGCAGAGATGGGAGCGGAGGGGATACGCAGTATTTT | CATSRDGSGGDTQYF
large | TRBJ2-6 | NA | TRBV29-1 | TGCAGCGTTGACTCTGGGGCCAACGTCCTGACTTTC | CSVDSGANVLTF
once | TRBJ2-5 | NA | TRBV5-1 | TGCGCCAGCAGCTTTTCTGTACCAGAGACCCAGTACTTC | CASSFSVPETQYF
NA | TRBJ2-7 | NA | TRBV20-1 | TGCAGTGCTAGAATGACAGGTGTTTTCTACGAGCAGTACTTC | CSARMTGVFYEQYF
NA | TRBJ1-5 | NA | TRBV5-6 | TGTGCCAGCAGCTTGGCCCCCCAGGGAGGTCTTGGCAATCAGCCCCAGCATTTT | CASSLAPQGGLGNQPQHF
few | TRBJ2-3 | NA | TRBV5-6 | TGTGCCAGCAGCCGGAATGGGTGGGGCCCCACAGATACGCAGTATTTT | CASSRNGWGPTDTQYF
few | TRBJ1-1 | NA | TRBV5-6 | TGTGCCAGCACCCCTTTGTTTACCCCGAACACTGAAGCTTTCTTT | CASTPLFTPNTEAFF
NA | TRBJ1-2 | TRBD1 | TRBV5-3 | TGTGCCAGAAGTCAGGGGGCGGGGGGCTACACCTTC | CARSQGAGGYTF
medium-sized | TRBJ2-2 | NA | TRBV29-1 | TGCAGCGTTGGAGGGCCTTGGGGAGGCACCGGGGAGCTGTTTTTT | CSVGGPWGGTGELFF
NA | TRBJ2-1 | NA | TRBV6-1 | TGTGCCAGCAGTGAAGCGCTGGCTTCCCACAATGAGCAGCTCTTC | CASSEALASHNEQLF
NA | TRBJ2-5 | NA | TRBV6-1 | TGTGCCAGCAGTGATGGGGGTGCGGGAGAGACCCAGTACTTC | CASSDGGAGETQYF
NA | TRBJ1-1 | NA | TRBV12-3/TRBV12-4 | TGTGCCAGCAGTTTCTCGATGAACACTGAAGCTTTCTTT | CASSFSMNTEAFF
few | TRBJ1-3 | NA | TRBV6-6 | TGTGCCAGCAGTTTACCTGACAGGACTGTCTCTGGAAACACCATATATTTT | CASSLPDRTVSGNTIYF
few | TRBJ1-2 | TRBD1 | TRBV6-6 | TGTGCCAGCAGTTACTCGGCTGGCCAGGGGGCCAACTATGGCTACACCTTC | CASSYSAGQGANYGYTF
NA | TRBJ2-3 | NA | TRBV20-1 | TGCAGTGCAGCACAAGGCACAGATACGCAGTATTTT | CSAAQGTDTQYF
NA | TRBJ2-1 | NA | TRBV6-2/TRBV6-3 | TGTGCCAGCACCCTAATGGGGCGAGGGGGCAATGAGCAGTTCTTC | CASTLMGRGGNEQFF
NA | TRBJ2-6 | NA | TRBV5-4 | TGTGCCAGCAGCCGGGCTGGGGCCAACGTCCTGACTTTC | CASSRAGANVLTF
medium-sized | TRBJ2-7 | NA | TRBV29-1 | TGCAGCGTTGAAAGGTCAGGGCAGCCCAACGAGCAGTACTTC | CSVERSGQPNEQYF